A single sample gave rise to the 9 T cell receptor beta chains below, sequenced in a study of glioma-infiltrating T cells after dendritic cell vaccination. Sequencing was performed with immunoSEQ multiplex PCR; in TCRdb, only in-frame clones are kept and a portion is missing. The table has 100,000 or so clones, about 90% seen once. Time point: after dendritic cell vaccination, including at tumor progression/relapse. The specimen comprised blood, sampled after dendritic cell vaccination. These receptors were collected from a human donor with glioblastoma.

The chain carries TRBV9 and TRBJ2-2; 9 bases fit TRBD1. Germline V lookup: CDR1 SGDLS, CDR2 YYNGEE. The CDR3 loop spans 14 amino acids. V was pared by 5 bases and J by 7 bases, with 6 bases of the junction left unmatched. CDR3 DNA sequence: TGTGCCAGCAGAGGGGACAGGGAGATCGGGGAGCTGTTTTTT. Translated, it gives CASRGDREIGELFF.

The chain couples TRBV5-1 to TRBJ2-3; 7 bases match TRBD2. CDR1 SGHRS and CDR2 YFSETQ come from the germline V gene. Trimming at V came to 4 bases and at J to 2 bases, leaving 13 bases not matched to a gene. This CDR3 is 17 amino acids long. This chain's CDR3 is CASSLLAGGDFTDTQYF. The CDR3 coding sequence is TGCGCCAGCAGCCTACTAGCTGGGGGGGACTTCACAGATACGCAGTATTTT.

Remarks on this clone: A junction boundary mismatches the germline segment, possibly from a read error. The sample has other DNA sequences that encode this CDR3 too. The chain is built from TRBV7-6 and TRBJ1-1, with D unclear. The CDR3 consists of 15 residues. CDR1 is SGHVS and CDR2 is FNYEAQ in the germline V gene. CDR3 residues: CASSLQAAGGPEAFF. CDR3 DNA sequence: TGTGCCAGCAGCTTACAGGCCGCCGGTGGCCCTGAAGCCTTCTTT.

The chain couples TRBV2 to TRBJ1-6; TRBD1 agrees at 11 bases. The CDR3 loop spans 15 amino acids. With 5 bases clipped from V and 8 bases from J, the junction kept 5 bases outside the gene matches. Germline CDR1 and CDR2: SNHLY and FYNNEI. As DNA, the CDR3 is TGTGCCAGCAGTACAGGACAGGGGGCTTATTCACCCCTCCACTTT. It encodes CASSTGQGAYSPLHF. Together with reference TRBV2 and TRBJ1-6, the CDR3 gives the full variable domain: EPEVTQTPSHQVTQMGQEVILRCVPISNHLYFYWYRQILGQKVEFLVSFYNNEISEKSEIFDDQFSVERPDGSNFTLKIRSTKLEDSAMYFCASSTGQGAYSPLHFGNGTRLTVT.

This chain connects TRBV11-2 to TRBJ2-7; TRBD1 aligns across 10 bases. The germline CDR1 and CDR2 sequences are SGHAT and FQNNGV. The CDR3 is 15 residues long. After removal of 0 bases from V and 2 bases from J, the junction contained 1 base not matched to a gene. The CDR3 here is CASSLEGQGTYEQYF. The CDR3, as DNA: TGTGCCAGCAGCTTAGAGGGACAGGGGACCTACGAGCAGTACTTC.

This clone has a single count. The genes are TRBV4-2 and TRBJ2-3; perhaps TRBD1 as D (5 bases). From germline, CDR1 is LGHNA and CDR2 YNFKEQ. V lost 4 bases, J lost 3 bases, and 11 bases lay in between. This CDR3 spans 14 amino acids. This CDR3 reads CASSPSRTTDTQYF. The CDR3 DNA reads TGTGCCAGCAGCCCTTCGAGGACAACAGATACGCAGTATTTT.

The V call is TRBV5-1, the J call TRBJ2-1, with D uncertain. Germline lookup yields CDR1 SGHRS and CDR2 YFSETQ. The V gene lost 5 bases and the J gene lost 0 bases, with 9 bases spanning the gap. The CDR3 is 14 amino acids. The CDR3 sequence is CASSGGISYNEQFF. The CDR3 nucleotides are TGCGCCAGCAGTGGCGGAATCTCCTACAATGAGCAGTTCTTC.

This chain connects TRBV7-2 to TRBJ1-1; D is unresolved. The germline V gene encodes CDR1 SGHTA and CDR2 FQGNSA. Trimming cost V 2 bases and J 6 bases, with 10 bases left between them. The CDR3 is 13 residues long. CDR3 coding DNA: TGTGCCAGCAGCTTAAACATGAGGGCTGAAGCTTTCTTT. This sequence encodes CASSLNMRAEAFF.

This clone was detected a few times. The chain is built from TRBV5-4 and TRBJ2-1; D is undetermined. V was clipped by 0 bases and J by 6 bases, with 16 bases between them. This CDR3 is 16 amino acids long. Germline V lookup: CDR1 SGHNT, CDR2 YYREEE (reference sequence). The CDR3 sequence is CASSLVATHSANEQFF. The CDR3, as DNA: TGTGCCAGCAGCTTGGTGGCGACACACTCGGCCAATGAGCAGTTCTTC.